This T cell receptor (beta chain) was retrieved from a study of cytomegalovirus exposure and HLA in healthy donors. Turning to this clone: Its antigen is as yet unknown.

Study results and limitations: In a later analysis, parvovirus B19, influenza, CMV and Epstein-Barr virus appeared linked to several top co-occurrence clusters. The classifier, whose performance was assessed in both the original and validation cohorts, reportedly diagnosed cytomegalovirus status with high specificity and sensitivity.

Although they were nominally healthy when sampled, donors likely had unrecorded immune exposures. The V gene's germline CDR1 is SGDLS and CDR2 YYNGEE. The CDR3 has 18 amino acids. V shed 3 bases and J 0 bases; nucleotides not matched to a gene: 6. With 60 Vbeta and 13 Jbeta primers, the PCR was carried out. Sequencing was performed with immunoSEQ multiplex PCR; in TCRdb, only in-frame clones are kept and a portion is missing. The table includes 89,000 or so clones, about 81% detected once. The receptor was derived from a man aged 18 to 35 in good health and CMV-seropositive. The sample consisted of PBMCs. The chain joins TRBV9 to TRBJ2-3; 14 bases align to TRBD2. The CDR3 here is CASSAEGTSGGSTDTQYF. The CDR3 nucleotides read TGTGCCAGCAGCGCCGAGGGGACTAGCGGGGGTAGCACAGATACGCAGTATTTT. The entire variable domain, with the rest obtained from reference TRBV9 and TRBJ2-3, is as follows: DSGVTQTPKHLITATGQRVTLRCSPRSGDLSVYWYQQSLDQGLQFLIQYYNGEERAKGNILERFSAQQFPDLHSELNLSSLELGDSALYFCASSAEGTSGGSTDTQYFGPGTRLTVL.